Presented here are 25 T cell receptor beta chains from one specimen sequenced in a study of blood T cell repertoires in COVID-19. Measured with immunoSEQ multiplex PCR; TCRdb has only the in-frame clones, and not every one. The sample lists about 190,000 clones; around four fifths were seen once. The material sequenced was peripheral blood. These receptor sequences come from a man between 50 and 59 years old with active or convalescent COVID-19.

The J gene is TRBJ2-3, the V gene TRBV4-3; tentative D call: TRBD2 (7 bases). Germline V gene sequence: CDR1 LGHNA, CDR2 YSLEER. This CDR3 has 16 residues. V lost 0 bases, J lost 2 bases, and 12 bases lay in between. The CDR3 bases are TGCGCCAGCAGCCAAGAGGGGGGGGGACACACAGATACGCAGTATTTT. It codes for CASSQEGGGHTDTQYF.

The gene calls are TRBV18 and TRBJ2-5, with 9 bases matching TRBD1. With V trimmed by 8 bases and J by 9 bases, 10 bases remained unmatched. The V gene's germline CDR1 is KGHSH and CDR2 LQKENI. The CDR3 runs to 13 residues. Here the CDR3 reads CASVRDRVPSQYF. DNA for the CDR3: TGTGCCAGCGTGAGGGACAGGGTCCCTTCCCAGTACTTC.

J is TRBJ2-1 and V is TRBV9; 10 bases agree with TRBD2. Trimming cost V 4 bases and J 3 bases; bases outside gene matches: 7. The CDR3 extends over 16 amino acids. Germline values: CDR1 SGDLS, CDR2 YYNGEE. The CDR3 is CASSPSGLAYYNEQFF. CDR3 bases: TGTGCCAGCAGCCCCTCGGGACTAGCGTACTACAATGAGCAGTTCTTC.

The chain carries TRBV30 and TRBJ1-1, with 7 bases matching TRBD1. Germline lookup yields CDR1 GTSNPN and CDR2 SVGIG (reference sequence). V trimming: 1 base; J trimming: 7 bases; junction bases outside the gene matches: 6. The CDR3 runs 13 residues. CDR3 coding DNA: TGTGCCTGGAGTGAGGCAGGGGGTGGTGAAGCTTTCTTT. The encoded protein is CAWSEAGGGEAFF.

The gene calls are TRBV25-1 and TRBJ2-1, with TRBD2 matching over 8 bases. Germline V gene sequence: CDR1 MGHDK, CDR2 SYGVNS. The V gene end was trimmed by 3 bases and the J gene end by 5 bases; junction bases not matched to a gene: 6. The CDR3 loop spans 15 amino acids. In nucleotides, the CDR3 is TGTGCCAGCAGTGAGGAACTAGCGGAAAACAATGAGCAGTTCTTC. This codes for CASSEELAENNEQFF. Full variable domain (rest looked up from reference TRBV25-1 and TRBJ2-1): EADIYQTPRYLVIGTGKKITLECSQTMGHDKMYWYQQDPGMELHLIHYSYGVNSTEKGDLSSESTVSRIRTEHFPLTLESARPSHTSQYLCASSEELAENNEQFFGPGTRLTVL.

Points on this clone: One end of the junction does not line up with germline, which may come from a read error. The chain recombines TRBV7-8 with TRBJ2-1, with a tentative D call TRBD2 (6 bases). The CDR3 contains 16 residues. CDR1 is SGHVS and CDR2 is FQNEAQ in the germline V gene. The CDR3: CASSAYGTASDNEQFF. CDR3 in DNA: TGTGCCAGCAGCGCCTATGGGACTGCCTCCGACAATGAGCAGTTCTTC.

This clone has just one count. The chain links TRBV27 to TRBJ1-4; D not certain. CDR3 length: 15 residues. Germline values: CDR1 MNHEY, CDR2 SMNVEV (reference sequence). V lost 1 base and J lost 3, with 9 bases in between. The CDR3 here is CASSLFAGPNEKLFF. The CDR3 DNA reads TGTGCCAGCAGTTTATTCGCAGGTCCTAATGAAAAACTGTTTTTT.

This rearrangement joins TRBV20-1 to TRBJ2-7; the match to TRBD2 covers 7 bases. The CDR3 is made up of 14 amino acids. J was trimmed by 1 base and V by 3 bases; bases with no gene match: 6. Germline loops: CDR1 DFQATT, CDR2 SNEGSKA (reference sequence). Here the CDR3 DNA reads TGCAGTGCTAGTGGTACAGCGGGGTCCTACGAGCAGTACTTC. Protein product: CSASGTAGSYEQYF.

This clone is a singleton in its sample. The chain joins TRBV28 to TRBJ1-2, with TRBD1 matching over 10 bases. The CDR3 covers 18 residues. V gave up 1 base and J gave up 1 base; unmatched junction bases: 9. Per the germline V gene, CDR1 is MDHEN and CDR2 is SYDVKM. The CDR3 coding sequence is TGTGCCAGCAGTTTATTGCGACAGGGGGCATTCCTTAACTATGGCTACACCTTC. This translates into CASSLLRQGAFLNYGYTF.

Here the CDR3 DNA reads TGTGCCAGTAGTATCCTAGCGTCTCCCTACAATGAGCAGTTCTTC. Translation gives CASSILASPYNEQFF. V gene TRBV19 combines with J gene TRBJ2-1, with D possibly TRBD2 on 6 matching bases. CDR3 size: 15 residues. The V end was cut by 3 bases, the J end by 2 bases, with 11 bases between. Looked up from germline, CDR1 is LNHDA and CDR2 is SQIVND (reference sequence).

The chain links TRBV9 to TRBJ1-1; the D gene is possibly TRBD1 (5 bases). This CDR3 is 15 amino acids long. Between the trimmed V and J ends, which lost 3 bases and 4 bases, there was a span of 16 bases. Germline CDR1 reads SGDLS; CDR2 reads YYNGEE. This CDR3 reads CASSAHPGVPTEAFF. DNA for the CDR3: TGTGCCAGCAGCGCCCACCCGGGGGTTCCCACTGAAGCTTTCTTT.

In the case of this clone: At one end, the junction sequence differs from germline, possibly due to a read error. The chain links TRBV10-3 to TRBJ1-1, with D possibly being TRBD1 (6 bases). CDR1 is ENHRY and CDR2 is SYGVKD in the germline V gene. This CDR3 region has 15 residues. In DNA, the CDR3 is TGTGCCATCAGTGAGTCGCGACAGGTGAAGACTGAAGCTTTCTTT. It specifies CAISESRQVKTEAFF.

The V and J genes are TRBV18 and TRBJ2-5, with D perhaps matching TRBD1 (5 bases). CDR1 and CDR2 (germline): KGHSH, LQKENI. The germline V and J ends were trimmed by 2 bases and 1 base, with 8 bases remaining between them. The CDR3 sequence is 14 residues long. This CDR3 reads CASSPWQGQETQYF. The CDR3 nucleotides are TGTGCCAGCTCACCATGGCAGGGCCAAGAGACCCAGTACTTC. The full variable domain, completed using reference TRBV18 and TRBJ2-5, is NAGVMQNPRHLVRRRGQEARLRCSPMKGHSHVYWYRQLPEEGLKFMVYLQKENIIDESGMPKERFSAEFPKEGPSILRIQQVVRGDSAAYFCASSPWQGQETQYFGPGTRLLVL.

This clone was detected only once. The chain combines TRBV7-8 with TRBJ1-3; 9 bases agree with TRBD1. This CDR3 is 15 amino acids long. In germline, CDR1 is SGHVS, CDR2 FQNEAQ. V was clipped by 5 bases and J by 4 bases; unmatched bases: 6. The DNA for the CDR3 is TGTGCCAGCAGCCCGACAGGGGGGACCGGAAACACCATATATTTT. Translation gives CASSPTGGTGNTIYF.

The chain joins TRBV24-1 to TRBJ2-5; 11 positions match TRBD1. The CDR3 is made up of 16 amino acids. V was pared by 3 bases and J by 7 bases, with 9 bases of the junction left unmatched. Per the germline V gene, CDR1 is KGHDR and CDR2 is SFDVKD. CDR3 in amino acids: CATSDHRDRGVGTQYF. The CDR3 DNA reads TGTGCCACCAGTGATCACCGGGACAGGGGGGTTGGGACCCAGTACTTC.

The V and J genes are TRBV6-5 and TRBJ1-5; 9 positions match TRBD1. Trimming took 6 bases from V and 7 from J; bases not matched to a gene: 7. CDR1 is MNHEY, CDR2 SVGAGI, per germline. This CDR3 comprises 14 residues. CDR3 region: CASSRDRAGQPQHF. The CDR3 DNA reads TGTGCCAGCAGCCGGGACAGGGCTGGCCAGCCCCAGCATTTT.

This clone occurred once. The chain is built from TRBV19 and TRBJ1-1; TRBD1 agrees at 10 bases. CDR1 is LNHDA and CDR2 is SQIVND in the germline V gene (reference sequence). The J segment lost 4 bases and the V segment lost 8 bases, leaving 7 bases of the junction unmatched. The CDR3 is 14 amino acids. The CDR3 DNA reads TGTGCCAGTTCCCGACAGGGGGCGTTCACTGAAGCTTTCTTT. It codes for CASSRQGAFTEAFF.

The chain links TRBV11-2 to TRBJ1-4, with TRBD1 identical over 7 bases. This CDR3 region has 13 residues. Germline V lookup: CDR1 SGHAT, CDR2 FQNNGV. J was trimmed by 8 bases and V by 0 bases; bases with no gene match: 0. The CDR3 protein is CASSLDRGEKLFF. As DNA, the CDR3 is TGTGCCAGCAGCTTAGACAGGGGGGAAAAACTGTTTTTT. Looking up the rest from reference TRBV11-2 and TRBJ1-4 gives the full variable domain: EAGVAQSPRYKIIEKRQSVAFWCNPISGHATLYWYQQILGQGPKLLIQFQNNGVVDDSQLPKDRFSAERLKGVDSTLKIQPAKLEDSAVYLCASSLDRGEKLFFGSGTQLSVL.

This clone has just a few counts. This sequence joins TRBV6-5 and TRBJ2-3; weak D call: TRBD2 (6 bases). Germline CDR1 and CDR2: MNHEY and SVGAGI. The V gene lost 2 bases and the J gene lost 8 bases, with 17 bases spanning the gap. This CDR3 is 15 amino acids long. The CDR3 nucleotides are TGTGCCAGCAGTTACGCAATGGGAGGTGTGGCTACGCAGTATTTT. Amino acid sequence: CASSYAMGGVATQYF.

The chain joins TRBV4-2 to TRBJ1-1; TRBD1 is a possible D gene (5 bases). With 1 base removed from V and 3 bases from J, the gap between germline ends came to 21 bases. This CDR3 is built from 18 residues. Germline CDR1 LGHNA, CDR2 YNFKEQ. DNA of the CDR3: TGTGCCAGCAGCCAAGTGTCTGGGGTCAGTCCGGGGGACACTGAAGCTTTCTTT. Translating gives CASSQVSGVSPGDTEAFF.

V usage is TRBV4-3 and J usage is TRBJ2-5, with 11 bases matching TRBD1. The CDR3 spans 14 residues. V lost 4 bases to trimming and J lost 4 bases; unmatched junction nucleotides: 2. Germline V lookup: CDR1 LGHNA, CDR2 YSLEER. CDR3 nucleotide sequence: TGCGCCAGCAGCCGGGGACAGGGGGGAGAGACCCAGTACTTC. Translated: CASSRGQGGETQYF.

The chain carries TRBV5-1 and TRBJ2-1, with a possible D match to TRBD1 (6 bases). Germline loops: CDR1 SGHRS, CDR2 YFSETQ. This CDR3 spans 14 amino acids. Between the trimmed V and J ends, which lost 2 bases and 1 base, there was a span of 7 bases. The CDR3 sequence is CASSFDRSYNEQFF. The CDR3 bases are TGCGCCAGCAGCTTCGACAGGTCCTACAATGAGCAGTTCTTC.

The chain carries TRBV19 and TRBJ1-5; D unresolved. Per the germline V gene, CDR1 is LNHDA and CDR2 is SQIVND (reference sequence). V gave up 4 bases and J gave up 5 bases, with 9 bases separating them. The CDR3 extends over 13 amino acids. The CDR3 nucleotides read TGTGCCAGTAGTACGCAGTATCATCAGCCCCAGCATTTT. It codes for CASSTQYHQPQHF.

Note on this clone: The same CDR3 also results from other DNA sequences found in this sample. V is TRBV7-2 and J is TRBJ1-2; D is perhaps TRBD1 (5 bases). The CDR3 totals 12 residues. The germline V and J ends were trimmed by 1 base and 8 bases, with 8 bases remaining between them. Germline values: CDR1 SGHTA, CDR2 FQGNSA. The CDR3, as DNA: TGTGCCAGCAGCTTAGGGCCAGGGGGCTACACCTTC. The encoded protein is CASSLGPGGYTF. Using reference TRBV7-2 and TRBJ1-2 for the parts outside the CDR3, the full variable domain is GAGVSQSPSNKVTEKGKDVELRCDPISGHTALYWYRQSLGQGLEFLIYFQGNSAPDKSGLPSDRFSAERTGGSVSTLTIQRTQQEDSAVYLCASSLGPGGYTFGSGTRLTVV.

This chain links TRBV6-6 with TRBJ1-2; D is unclear. The CDR3 spans 10 residues. CDR1 and CDR2 (germline): MNHNY, SVGAGI (reference sequence). Trimming shortened V by 10 bases and J by 6 bases, and 9 bases separated the two germline ends. Here the CDR3 DNA reads TGTGCCACCTCCTTAGATGGCTACACCTTC. Protein product: CATSLDGYTF.